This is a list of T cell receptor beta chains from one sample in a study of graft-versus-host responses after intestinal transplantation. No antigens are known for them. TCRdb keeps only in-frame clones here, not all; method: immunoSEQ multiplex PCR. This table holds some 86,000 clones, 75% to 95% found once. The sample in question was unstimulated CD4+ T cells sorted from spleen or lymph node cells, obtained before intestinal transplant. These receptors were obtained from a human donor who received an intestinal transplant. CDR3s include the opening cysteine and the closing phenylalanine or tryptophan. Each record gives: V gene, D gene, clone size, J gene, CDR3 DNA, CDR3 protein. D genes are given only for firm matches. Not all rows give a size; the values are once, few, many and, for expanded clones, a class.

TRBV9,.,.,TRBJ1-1,TGTGCCAGCAGCGGTCCGAGGGAACGGCAGAACACTGAAGCTTTCTTT,CASSGPRERQNTEAFF
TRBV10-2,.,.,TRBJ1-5,TGCGCCAGCAGTGAGTCCCCGAATCAGCCCCAGCATTTT,CASSESPNQPQHF
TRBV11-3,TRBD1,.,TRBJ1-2,TGTGCCAGCAGCTTAGATTCCACGACAGGGAACTATGGCTACACCTTC,CASSLDSTTGNYGYTF
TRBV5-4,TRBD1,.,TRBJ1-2,TGTGCCAGCAGCCTTCGACAGGGGGTAGGGTATGGCTACACCTTC,CASSLRQGVGYGYTF
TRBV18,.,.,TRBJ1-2,TGTGCCAGCTCACCACCAGCGGGACGGACCTATGGCTACACCTTC,CASSPPAGRTYGYTF
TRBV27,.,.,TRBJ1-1,TGTGCCAGCAGTTTAGTAGGGCGTCAAACAGGTATGAGAACTGAAGCTTTCTTT,CASSLVGRQTGMRTEAFF
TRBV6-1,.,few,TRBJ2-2,TGTGCCAGCACAGGGCTAGTTGGGACCGGGGAGCTGTTTTTT,CASTGLVGTGELFF
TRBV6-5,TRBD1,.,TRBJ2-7,TGTGCCAGCAGTTACGGGACAGGGATAAGCCACGAGCAGTACTTC,CASSYGTGISHEQYF
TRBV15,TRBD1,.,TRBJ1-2,TGTGCCACCAGCAGACCGGGACAGGACTATGGCTACACCTTC,CATSRPGQDYGYTF
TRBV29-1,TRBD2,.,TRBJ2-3,TGCAGCGAGCTAGCGGGTTCAGATACGCAGTATTTT,CSELAGSDTQYF
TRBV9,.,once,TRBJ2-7,TGTGCCAGCAGCGTATTCGACACCTCCTACGAGCAGTACTTC,CASSVFDTSYEQYF
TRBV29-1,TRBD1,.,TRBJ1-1,TGCAGCGTTGAGGAGGGGGACAGAGGGAACACTGAAGCTTTCTTT,CSVEEGDRGNTEAFF
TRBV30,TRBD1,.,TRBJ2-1,TGTGCCTGGACCCCAGACAGGGGGTACAATGAGCAGTTCTTC,CAWTPDRGYNEQFF
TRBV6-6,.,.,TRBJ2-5,TGTGCCAGCAGTCTCGACAGGTACGGAGAGACCCAGTACTTC,CASSLDRYGETQYF
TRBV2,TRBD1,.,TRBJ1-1,TGTGCCAGCAGTAGGACAGGCGGTGAAGCTTTCTTT,CASSRTGGEAFF
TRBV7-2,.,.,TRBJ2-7,TGTGCCAGCAGGGTAGACTTAAGCTCCTACGAGCAGTACTTC,CASRVDLSSYEQYF
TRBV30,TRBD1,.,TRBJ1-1,TGTGCCTGGGTCAGGACAGGGAACACTGAAGCTTTCTTT,CAWVRTGNTEAFF
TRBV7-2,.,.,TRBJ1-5,TGTGCCAGCAGCTTAGTTGCTGTGGCTGGGGAGAGGAGCAATCAGCCCCAGCATTTT,CASSLVAVAGERSNQPQHF
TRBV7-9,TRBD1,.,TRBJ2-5,TGTGCCAGCAGCCCCAAAAATCACAGGGGGGAGACCCAGTACTTC,CASSPKNHRGETQYF
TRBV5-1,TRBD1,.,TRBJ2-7,TGCGCCAGCAGCTCGAGGACCGGGACAGGGGGTTACGAGCAGTACTTC,CASSSRTGTGGYEQYF
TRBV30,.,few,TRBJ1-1,TGTGCCTGGAGTGTAAAGGGTCTGAGCGGGGGTTCAGCTTTCTTT,CAWSVKGLSGGSAFF
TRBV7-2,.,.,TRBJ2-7,TGTGCCAGCAGCATTCGGACATCCCCGGGCAACGAGCAGTACTTC,CASSIRTSPGNEQYF
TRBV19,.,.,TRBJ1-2,TGTGCCAGTAGTATAGCAGGGGACACCTATGGCTACACCTTC,CASSIAGDTYGYTF
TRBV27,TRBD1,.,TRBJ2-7,TGTGCCAGCAGTACGCTTGGGACAGGGTCCTACGAGCAGTACTTC,CASSTLGTGSYEQYF
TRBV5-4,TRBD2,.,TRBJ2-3,TGTGCCAGCAGCTTTTCAGCGGGGTCCACAGATACGCAGTATTTT,CASSFSAGSTDTQYF
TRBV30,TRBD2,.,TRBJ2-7,TGTGCCTGGGGGACTAGCCCGTCCTACGAGCAGTACTTC,CAWGTSPSYEQYF
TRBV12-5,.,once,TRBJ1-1,TGTGCTAGTGGTTTGGGTCCGAGTGGAGGCACTGAAGCTTTCTTT,CASGLGPSGGTEAFF
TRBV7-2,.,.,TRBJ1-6,TGTGCCAGCAGCTTTACAGGGACGGGCAATTCACCCCTCCACTTT,CASSFTGTGNSPLHF
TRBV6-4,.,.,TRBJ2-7,TGTGCCAGCAGTGACTCCCTCGGGCAGGGGGGAATTTATTTTTGCGAGCAGTACTTC,CASSDSLGQGGIYFCEQYF
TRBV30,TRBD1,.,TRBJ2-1,TGTGCCTGGAGTTCCGGGACAGGGCTCTACCATGAGCAGTTCTTC,CAWSSGTGLYHEQFF
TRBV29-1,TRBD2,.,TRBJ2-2,TGCAGCGTTCTAGGTCGGGGGGGAGACGGGGAGCTGTTTTTT,CSVLGRGGDGELFF
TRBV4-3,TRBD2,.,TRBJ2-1,TGCGCCAGCAGCCAAGCTGCCACTGGAGCGGGGGGGCAGCAGTACAATGAGCAGTTCTTC,CASSQAATGAGGQQYNEQFF